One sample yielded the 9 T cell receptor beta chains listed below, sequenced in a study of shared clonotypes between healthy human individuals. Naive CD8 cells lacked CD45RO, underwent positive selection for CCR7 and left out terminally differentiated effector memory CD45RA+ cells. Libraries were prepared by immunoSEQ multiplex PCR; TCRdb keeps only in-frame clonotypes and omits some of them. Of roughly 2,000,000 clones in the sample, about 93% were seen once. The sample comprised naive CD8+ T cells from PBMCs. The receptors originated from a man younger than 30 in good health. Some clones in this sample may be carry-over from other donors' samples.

CDR3 sequence reads: CATSRGVNYGYTF. In DNA form, the CDR3 reads TGTGCCACCAGCAGAGGGGTTAACTATGGCTACACCTTC. The V gene is TRBV15, the J gene TRBJ1-2, with D unclear. The V end lost 1 base, the J end lost 1 base, and 4 bases lay between the germline ends. Germline CDR1 and CDR2: LNHNV and YYDKDF (reference sequence). There are 13 residues in the CDR3. Supplemented by reference TRBV15 and TRBJ1-2, the full variable domain reads DAMVIQNPRYQVTQFGKPVTLSCSQTLNHNVMYWYQQKSSQAPKLLFHYYDKDFNNEADTPDNFQSRRPNTSFCFLDIRSPGLGDTAMYLCATSRGVNYGYTFGSGTRLTVV.

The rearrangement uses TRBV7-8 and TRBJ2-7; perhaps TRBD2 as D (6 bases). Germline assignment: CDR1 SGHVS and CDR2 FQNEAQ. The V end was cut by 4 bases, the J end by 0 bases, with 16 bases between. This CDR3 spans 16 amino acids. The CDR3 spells CASSSPDSGFSYEQYF. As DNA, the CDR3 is TGTGCCAGCAGCTCCCCGGATAGCGGATTCTCCTACGAGCAGTACTTC.

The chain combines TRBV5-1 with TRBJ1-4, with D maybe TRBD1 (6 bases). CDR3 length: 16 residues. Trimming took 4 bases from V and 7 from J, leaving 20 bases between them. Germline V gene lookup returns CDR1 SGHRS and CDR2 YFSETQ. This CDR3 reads CASSQSPYRDREKLFF. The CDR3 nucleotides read TGCGCCAGCAGCCAATCCCCATACAGGGATCGTGAAAAACTGTTTTTT.

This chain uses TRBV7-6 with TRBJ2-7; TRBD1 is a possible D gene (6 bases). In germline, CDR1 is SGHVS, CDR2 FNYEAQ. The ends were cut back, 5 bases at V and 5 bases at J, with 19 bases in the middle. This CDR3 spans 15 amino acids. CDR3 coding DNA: TGTGCCAGCAGCCCACTCTTGTCTAAGGGGGACGAGCAGTACTTC. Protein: CASSPLLSKGDEQYF.

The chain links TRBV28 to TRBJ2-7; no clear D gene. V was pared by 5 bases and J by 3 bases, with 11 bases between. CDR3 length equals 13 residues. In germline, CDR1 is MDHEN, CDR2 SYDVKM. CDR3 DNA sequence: TGTGCCAGCAGTCCTCCCGCGTTCTACGAGCAGTACTTC. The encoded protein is CASSPPAFYEQYF.

CDR3 nucleotide sequence: TGTGCCAGCAGTTCCGTGACAGGGGGCGGTGAAAAACTGTTTTTT. Translating gives CASSSVTGGGEKLFF. The rearrangement joins TRBV6-6 to TRBJ1-4, with 10 bases aligning to TRBD1. V shed 4 bases and J 7 bases; nucleotides not matched to a gene: 6. Germline assignment: CDR1 MNHNY and CDR2 SVGAGI (reference sequence). The CDR3 sequence is 15 residues long.

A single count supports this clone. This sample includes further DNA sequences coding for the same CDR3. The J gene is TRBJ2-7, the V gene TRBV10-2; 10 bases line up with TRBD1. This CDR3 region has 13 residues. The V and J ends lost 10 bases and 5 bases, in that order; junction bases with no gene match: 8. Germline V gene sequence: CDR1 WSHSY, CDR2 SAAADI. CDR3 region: CATLDRGVDEQYF. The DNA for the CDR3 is TGCGCCACACTGGACAGGGGGGTGGACGAGCAGTACTTC.

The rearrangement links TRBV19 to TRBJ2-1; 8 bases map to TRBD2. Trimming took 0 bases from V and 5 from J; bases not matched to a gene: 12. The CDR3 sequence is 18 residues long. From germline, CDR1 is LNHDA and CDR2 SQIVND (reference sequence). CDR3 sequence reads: CASSIDLRGLVADNEQFF. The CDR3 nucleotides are TGTGCCAGTAGTATAGATCTCAGGGGACTAGTCGCGGACAATGAGCAGTTCTTC.

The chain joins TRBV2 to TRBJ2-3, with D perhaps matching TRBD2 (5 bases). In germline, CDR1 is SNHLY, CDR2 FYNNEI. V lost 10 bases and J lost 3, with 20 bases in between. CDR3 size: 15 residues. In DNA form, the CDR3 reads TGTGCCACCTATGCCGAGGACCGCGGGACAGATACGCAGTATTTT. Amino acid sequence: CATYAEDRGTDTQYF.